This T cell receptor beta chain comes out of a study of CD8+CD57+ T cells in acquired aplastic anemia. Study background: Sorted CD4+ and CD8+ cells gave an average of approximately 3 ug of DNA.

This CDR3 is 16 amino acids long. With 5 bases removed from V and 0 bases from J, the gap between germline ends came to 16 bases. CDR1 is SEHNR, CDR2 FQNEAQ, per germline (reference sequence). Study-wide points: Patients and controls shared nearly 30 CD8+ CDR3 sequences, highly expressed in patients. CD8+ Simpson's diversity did not differ significantly between patients and controls.

Genomic DNA provided the template from which TCR beta VDJ and CDR3 profiles were obtained. TCRdb redid the calling of the reads with MiXCR, one entry per CDR3 protein. The data show approximately 190,000 distinct CDR3 sequences, around three fifths seen once. A word on this clonotype: Its antigen remains unidentified.

The chain couples TRBV7-9 to TRBJ1-1, with TRBD1 as a possible D gene (6 bases). The origin of this receptor is a human donor with severe aplastic anemia or a healthy control (not recorded which). Sequenced material: sorted CD4+, CD8+, or CD8+CD57+ T cells (not recorded which) from PBMCs. The CDR3 region is CASSPSPRGLNTEAFF. CDR3 sequence (DNA): TGTGCCAGCAGCCCGTCACCCAGGGGACTGAACACTGAAGCTTTCTTT. Combining the CDR3 with reference TRBV7-9 and TRBJ1-1 gives the whole variable domain DTGVSQNPRHKITKRGQNVTFRCDPISEHNRLYWYRQTLGQGPEFLTYFQNEAQLEKSRLLSDRFSAERPKGSFSTLEIQRTEQGDSAMYLCASSPSPRGLNTEAFFGQGTRLTVV.